These T cell receptor beta chains were read from a single sample in a study of CD8+ T cells in alopecia areata. Only in-frame clones appear in the TCRdb table, and some are missing; sequencing was by immunoSEQ multiplex PCR. This sample carries 140,000 to 150,000 clones, roughly 50% of them seen once, and the ten largest clones take 15% to 20%. The sequences come from CD8+ T cells sorted from blood, collected at week 4, from a patient treated with tofacitinib. Every receptor here comes from a human donor with alopecia areata. Each CDR3 is given with its conserved first and last residue. Fields, in order: D gene, J gene, clone size, CDR3 length, V gene, CDR3 protein, CDR3 DNA. A D gene is named only where the DNA matches it firmly. Clone size is not always given. Where it is, it says once, few, many or a class for expanded clones.

. | TRBJ1-5 | few | 17 | TRBV19 | CASSIGHSVYSNQPQHF | TGTGCCAGTAGTATTGGACACAGTGTTTATAGCAATCAGCCCCAGCATTTT
TRBD2 | TRBJ2-2 | . | 17 | TRBV2 | CASSYGLAGGHTGELFF | TGTGCCAGCAGTTACGGACTAGCGGGGGGGCACACCGGGGAGCTGTTTTTT
. | TRBJ2-7 | . | 13 | TRBV7-9 | CVSGGGSSYEQYF | TGTGTCAGCGGTGGAGGGAGCTCCTACGAGCAGTACTTC
. | TRBJ2-7 | few | 16 | TRBV9 | CASSAGGTAASYEQYF | TGTGCCAGCAGCGCTGGGGGGACAGCTGCATCCTACGAGCAGTACTTC
. | TRBJ1-5 | . | 13 | TRBV29-1 | CSVAPDGNQPQHF | TGCAGCGTTGCCCCTGATGGGAATCAGCCCCAGCATTTT
. | TRBJ1-2 | . | 14 | TRBV4-2 | CASSQEVGNYGYTF | TGTGCCAGCAGCCAAGAGGTCGGTAACTATGGCTACACCTTC
. | TRBJ1-1 | . | 14 | TRBV11-2 | CAGSEQGPNTEAFF | TGTGCCGGCAGCGAACAGGGTCCGAACACTGAAGCTTTCTTT
. | TRBJ1-3 | . | 15 | TRBV9 | CASSVGGGSGNTIYF | TGTGCCAGCAGCGTAGGAGGGGGCTCTGGAAACACCATATATTTT
TRBD1 | TRBJ2-7 | . | 13 | TRBV5-1 | CASSFGTAYEQYF | TGCGCCAGCAGCTTCGGGACAGCCTACGAGCAGTACTTC
. | TRBJ1-2 | few | 11 | TRBV29-1 | CSVPGPYGYTF | TGCAGCGTACCGGGGCCCTATGGCTACACCTTC
. | TRBJ2-1 | . | 12 | TRBV2 | CASMSSYNEQFF | TGTGCCAGCATGAGCTCCTACAATGAGCAGTTCTTC
. | TRBJ1-4 | . | 13 | TRBV30 | CAWREPTNEKLFF | TGTGCCTGGAGGGAGCCAACTAATGAAAAACTGTTTTTT
. | TRBJ1-1 | few | 13 | TRBV30 | CAWSPPGGPEAFF | TGTGCCTGGAGCCCCCCGGGGGGGCCTGAGGCTTTCTTT
. | TRBJ2-3 | . | 16 | TRBV7-3 | CASSLTAGGRPDTQYF | TGTGCCAGCAGCTTAACGGCAGGCGGGCGGCCAGATACGCAGTATTTT
TRBD2 | TRBJ2-1 | . | 11 | TRBV20-1 | CSSRGGNEQFF | TGCAGTTCGCGGGGGGGCAATGAGCAGTTCTTC
. | TRBJ1-2 | few | 11 | TRBV5-6 | CASSFGGLLAF | TGTGCCAGCAGCTTTGGGGGCCTATTGGCCTTC
. | TRBJ2-1 | once | 14 | TRBV11-2 | CASSPVGSYNEQFF | TGTGCCAGCAGCCCCGTCGGTTCCTACAATGAGCAGTTCTTC
. | TRBJ2-7 | few | 13 | TRBV27 | CASSRDISYEQYF | TGTGCCAGCAGTAGGGACATCTCCTACGAGCAGTACTTC
TRBD1 | TRBJ2-1 | few | 15 | TRBV13 | CASSLEQGPYNEQFF | TGTGCCAGCAGCTTAGAACAGGGGCCCTACAATGAGCAGTTCTTC
. | TRBJ2-7 | few | 12 | TRBV4-2 | CASSGQTYEQYF | TGTGCCAGCAGCGGACAGACCTACGAGCAGTACTTC
. | TRBJ2-7 | . | 15 | TRBV11-1 | CASSLSRGVADEQYF | TGTGCCAGCAGCTTAAGTCGCGGGGTGGCCGACGAGCAGTACTTC
. | TRBJ2-1 | . | 14 | TRBV27 | CASSFKGPYNEQFF | TGTGCCAGCAGTTTTAAGGGACCTTACAATGAGCAGTTCTTC